This T cell receptor (beta chain) stems from a study of identical twins. Study conclusions and caveats: Surplus twin overlap in beta out-of-frame sequences was less pronounced. While abundant cord blood beta clonotypes carried fewer insertions, memory repertoires showed no such pattern.

TCRdb independently ran MiXCR on the 5' RACE reads; one entry per CDR3 protein. The data contain approximately 600,000 distinct CDR3 sequences, under 8.5% of them seen just once; the ten biggest clones take up 1.5% to 2%. With regard to this clonotype: What it binds is not known.

Only healthy Caucasians were enrolled as donors. These same records also appear under a second study, on yellow fever vaccine responses in identical twins.

The specimen was PBMCs. The TCR sequence derives from a woman younger than 30 in good health.

CDR3 nucleotide sequence: TGTGCCAGCAGGAGACTAGCGTACGGGGCCAACGTCCTGACTTTC. This translates into CASRRLAYGANVLTF. The V and J genes are TRBV9 and TRBJ2-6; 8 bases are shared with TRBD2. The CDR3 is 15 residues long. CDR1 is SGDLS, CDR2 YYNGEE, per germline. After removal of 5 bases from V and 4 bases from J, the junction contained 5 bases not matched to a gene. The full variable domain, completed using reference TRBV9 and TRBJ2-6, is DSGVTQTPKHLITATGQRVTLRCSPRSGDLSVYWYQQSLDQGLQFLIQYYNGEERAKGNILERFSAQQFPDLHSELNLSSLELGDSALYFCASRRLAYGANVLTFGAGSRLTVL.